The rows below give T cell receptor beta chains drawn from one sample of a study of T cells in Graves' hyperthyroidism and ophthalmopathy. MiXCR was run by TCRdb on the multiplex PCR reads, yielding one entry per CDR3 protein. The sample holds some 270,000 distinct CDR3 sequences, less than 15% seen once. Sequenced input: blood. Receptors originate from a woman aged 25 to 39 with Graves' hyperthyroidism that later progressed to Graves' ophthalmopathy. Both conserved end residues are part of each CDR3. The order of the fields is clone size, V gene, D gene, J gene, CDR3 DNA, CDR3 protein. D genes are given only for firm matches. Only part of the rows carry a size: once, few, many, or a class if the clone is expanded.

>many|TRBV7-2|TRBD2|TRBJ2-7
TGTGCCAGCAGCATATGGACTAGCGGGAAAAATTCCGCCTACGAGCAGTACTTC
CASSIWTSGKNSAYEQYF
>many|TRBV10-3|-|TRBJ2-7
TGTGCCATCAGTGACGAGGGGAGCTCCTACGAGCAGTACTTC
CAISDEGSSYEQYF
>many|TRBV15|TRBD1|TRBJ1-5
TGTGCCACCAGGGGAGGGGGCGGTCAGCCCCAGCATTTT
CATRGGGGQPQHF
>few|TRBV20-1|TRBD2|TRBJ2-7
TGCGGCGGGGGGCAGTCTAGCTCCTACGAGCAGTACTTC
CGGGQSSSYEQYF
>many|TRBV12-3/TRBV12-4|TRBD1|TRBJ1-5
TGTGCCAGCAGCCCCGGACAGGGGAGGTTCAAGCCCCAGCATTTT
CASSPGQGRFKPQHF
>many|TRBV12-3/TRBV12-4|-|TRBJ2-5
TGTGCCACTCATCCTAGGGTCAGGGGCCAAGAGACCCAGTACTTC
CATHPRVRGQETQYF
>many|TRBV9|-|TRBJ1-4
TGTGCCAGCAGCGTGACAGAGGATAATGAAAAACTGTTTTTT
CASSVTEDNEKLFF
>few|TRBV19|-|TRBJ2-1
TGTGCCAGCGACGGCCTCACCAATGAGCAGTTCTTC
CASDGLTNEQFF
>-|TRBV12-3/TRBV12-4|-|TRBJ2-7
TGTGCCAGCAGTTTCTTAGGGCGCTCCTACGAGCAGTACTTC
CASSFLGRSYEQYF
>many|TRBV28|TRBD1|TRBJ1-6
TGTGCCAGCAGCGATCACGACAGGGGGCAGAATTCACCCCTCCACTTT
CASSDHDRGQNSPLHF
>many|TRBV7-9|-|TRBJ2-2
TGTGCCAGCAGCTTAGTGGGGTACACCGGGGAGCTGTTTTTT
CASSLVGYTGELFF
>many|TRBV19|-|TRBJ1-5
TGTGCCAGTAGTATGACTAGGGATCAGCCCCAGCATTTT
CASSMTRDQPQHF
>many|TRBV2|-|TRBJ1-1
TGTGCCAGCAGTGAAGTGCCAGGGATGTGGGGCACTGAAGCTTTCTTT
CASSEVPGMWGTEAFF
>few|TRBV9|-|TRBJ1-3
TGTGCCAGCAGCCTGGAAACAGGCCCGGGAAACACCATATATTTT
CASSLETGPGNTIYF
>many|TRBV20-1|TRBD1|TRBJ2-3
TGCAGTGCTAGACGCCTGACAGGGAGCACAGATACGCAGTATTTT
CSARRLTGSTDTQYF
>few|TRBV5-5|TRBD1|TRBJ2-7
TGTGCCAGCAGCTTTGGACAGGAGGACGAGCAGTACTTC
CASSFGQEDEQYF
>many|TRBV7-8|-|TRBJ2-7
TGTGCCAGCAGCTTCCTGGCAGGGGTAATAGGCGAGCAGTACTTC
CASSFLAGVIGEQYF
>many|TRBV20-1|-|TRBJ2-7
TGCAGTGCTAGAGATGGGGTCCGGGGAAGCTCCTACGAGCAGTACTTC
CSARDGVRGSSYEQYF
>many|TRBV7-3|-|TRBJ2-3
TGTGCCAGCAGCTTTTACGGGTCTAGCACAGATACGCAGTATTTT
CASSFYGSSTDTQYF
>many|TRBV27|TRBD1|TRBJ1-6
TGTGCCAGCACCCTTTTCGGACAGGGCTCACCCCTCCACTTT
CASTLFGQGSPLHF
>-|TRBV6-1|-|TRBJ2-3
TGTGCCAGCAGTGAAGGGGATGCGGGAACTTACACAGATACGCAGTATTTT
CASSEGDAGTYTDTQYF
>-|TRBV5-4|-|TRBJ2-3
TGTGCCAGCAGCGGGGCGAGAGATACGCAGTATTTT
CASSGARDTQYF
>many|TRBV20-1|TRBD1|TRBJ2-7
TGCAGTGCTAGTTCGGGACAGGGGGCGTCCGAGCAGTACTTC
CSASSGQGASEQYF
>many|TRBV11-2|-|TRBJ2-3
TGTGCCAGCAGCTTAGCGCACGGTGGGAGTGAGACAGATACGCAGTATTTT
CASSLAHGGSETDTQYF
>few|TRBV27|-|TRBJ1-3
TGTGCCAGCAGTCCGTCCCGGGACAAGGGATCGGGACCTGGAAACACCATATATTTT
CASSPSRDKGSGPGNTIYF
>many|TRBV10-3|-|TRBJ2-1
TGTGCCACAGAAGACCCGAGCAATGAGCAGTTCTTC
CATEDPSNEQFF
>-|TRBV27|TRBD1|TRBJ1-3
TGTGCCAGCAGCGGACAGGGGCTTTCTGGAAACACCATATATTTT
CASSGQGLSGNTIYF
>few|TRBV7-6|TRBD2|TRBJ2-1
TGTGCCAGCAGCCCTAGGGTAACTAGCGGGAGCGTGAATGAGCAGTTCTTC
CASSPRVTSGSVNEQFF
>many|TRBV6-1|-|TRBJ1-1
TGTGCCAGCAGTCGAACAATGGTGACTGAAGCTTTCTTT
CASSRTMVTEAFF
>-|TRBV6-1|TRBD1|TRBJ1-4
TGTGCCAGCAGCCCCGACAGGGGAGAGGATGAAAAACTGTTTTTT
CASSPDRGEDEKLFF
>many|TRBV7-2|-|TRBJ2-7
TGTGCCAGCAGCAGGGGCCTAAGCTCCTACGAGCAGTACTTC
CASSRGLSSYEQYF
>many|TRBV6-1|-|TRBJ2-2
TGTGCCAGCAGTAAGGGGGAGGGGGAGCTGTTTTTT
CASSKGEGELFF
>many|TRBV19|-|TRBJ2-1
TGTGCCAGTAGTCTCCTTCGGGCGGTGTCCTACAATGAGCAGTTCTTC
CASSLLRAVSYNEQFF
>once|TRBV28|-|TRBJ2-7
TGTGCCAGCAGTTTTTTGAACGAGCAGTACTTC
CASSFLNEQYF
>-|TRBV19|-|TRBJ2-5
TGTGCCAGTAGCCGACTAGGGGGGACCCAGTACTTC
CASSRLGGTQYF
>-|TRBV28|-|TRBJ1-1
TGTGCCAGCAGTTTAGATGGCCCGGGCAGGGGCACTGAAGCTTTCTTT
CASSLDGPGRGTEAFF
>-|TRBV4-3|TRBD2|TRBJ2-7
TGCGCCAGCAGCCAACTCCCTACTAGCGCCGGATCATACGAGCAGTACTTC
CASSQLPTSAGSYEQYF
>-|TRBV19|TRBD2|TRBJ2-1
TGTGCCAGTAGTATAGAAGGTGCGGGAGTGGGGTTTGAGCAGTTCTTC
CASSIEGAGVGFEQFF
>many|TRBV2|-|TRBJ2-1
TGTGCCAGAAAAGGGCAGTCCCACAATGAGCAGTTCTTC
CARKGQSHNEQFF
>-|TRBV6-1|-|TRBJ2-6
TGTGCCAGCAGTGAAAGAGGGGGAGGGAGCACTGGGGCCAACGTCCTGACTTTC
CASSERGGGSTGANVLTF
>few|TRBV7-2|-|TRBJ2-7
TGTGCCAGCAGCTTCAAAGACTCCTACGAGCAGTACTTC
CASSFKDSYEQYF
>many|TRBV24-1|-|TRBJ2-2
TGTGCCACCAGTGATTTAGGGGCGCACACCGGGGAGCTGTTTTTT
CATSDLGAHTGELFF
>-|TRBV28|-|TRBJ1-5
TGTGCCAGCAGTTTAGTCGGACAGACGCTTCTCTCCCAGCATTTT
CASSLVGQTLLSQHF
>many|TRBV2|-|TRBJ2-2
TGTGCCAGCAGGCCACTGAACGGGAGGGAGCTGTTTTTT
CASRPLNGRELFF
>many|TRBV27|-|TRBJ2-7
TGTGCCAGCCATACGGGCGGGACAGAGACCTACGAGCAGTACTTC
CASHTGGTETYEQYF
>many|TRBV12-3/TRBV12-4|-|TRBJ2-7
TGTGCCAGCAGTCAAAGCCCTCATTCCTACGAGCAGTACTTC
CASSQSPHSYEQYF
>-|TRBV9|TRBD1|TRBJ2-2
TGTGCCAGCACCTTTGAGGGGGCGCTTACCACCGGGGAGCTGTTTTTT
CASTFEGALTTGELFF
>-|TRBV24-1|TRBD1|TRBJ2-7
TGTGCCACCAGTGACAGGGGGCGCCCCGGTGGCGAGCAGTACTTC
CATSDRGRPGGEQYF
>-|TRBV19|-|TRBJ2-1
TGTGCCAGTAGACAGGGTTACAATGAGCAGTTCTTC
CASRQGYNEQFF
>few|TRBV10-3|-|TRBJ1-6
TGTGCCATCAGTGAGTTGGGGTATAATTCACCCCTCCACTTT
CAISELGYNSPLHF
>many|TRBV3-1|-|TRBJ2-1
TGTGCCAGCAGCCAAGATCGGACAGCCAATGAGCAGTTCTTC
CASSQDRTANEQFF
>few|TRBV11-3|-|TRBJ2-7
TGTGCCAGCAGCTCCAGGAGTAGGGCAGCCCTCTCCTACGAGCAGTACTTC
CASSSRSRAALSYEQYF
>many|TRBV28|TRBD2|TRBJ2-5
TGTGCCAGCAGTCCCGACCTGGGACTAGCGGGAGCCGGGGAGACCCAGTACTTC
CASSPDLGLAGAGETQYF
>-|TRBV6-2/TRBV6-3|-|TRBJ2-3
TGTGCCGGCAGTCAAGACCGGGACAAGGACCTCACAGATACGCAGTATTTT
CAGSQDRDKDLTDTQYF